This T cell receptor (beta chain) was found in a study of T cell responses to AZD1222 COVID-19 vaccine (dated by TCRdb to 2020 to 2023). Context from the whole study: TCR sequencing covered fewer than 250 trial participants: 200 to 220 given two doses of AZD1222 and 26 given two doses of MenACWY control vaccine. Enrollment into the trials was organized by age into subgroups of 18-55, 56-69 and 70-plus years, and those subgroups contained roughly 160, 29 and 62 TCR-sequenced participants, respectively. Overall study results and their limits: Epitopes outside the regions mutated in the B.1.351 and B.1.1.7 variants were reportedly recognized by nearly half of the unique spike-specific TCRs. Conclusions about previously exposed vaccinees are limited because only 5 or 6 AZD1222 recipients were SARS-CoV-2 seropositive at baseline. After two AZD1222 doses, both the breadth and the depth of spike-specific TCRs were significantly higher than at day 0 and than in MenACWY recipients. CD4 TCRs associated with the vaccine covered the entire spike protein, and the dominant responses were in regions 160-218 and 743-854. Participants were mostly white British and included more females than males, and it was suggested by the authors that clonal diversity may have been underestimated. No day 14 peak-response samples were available, so repertoires were characterized only after the peak T cell response. The 56-69-year group was small, and its depth increase did not reach significance, likely because of low power.

The CDR3 regions of human TCRbeta chains were analyzed by immunosequencing. The original pipeline was this. TCRs in the repertoires were compared against a reference library of SARS-CoV-2-specific TCRs that had been generated with the MIRA antigen-specificity platform. Breadth was defined as the fraction of unique TCRs that were SARS-CoV-2-associated, and depth was defined as the fraction of total T cells that were SARS-CoV-2-associated. Using the MIRA data, each spike-specific TCR was assigned both to the spike region to which the TCR was reactive and to a CD4 or CD8 class. Log10-transformed breadth and depth values were compared by one-way ANOVA with Sidak's multiple comparisons tests. TCRdb obtained this table from immuneACCESS and retained in-frame rearrangements with V and J assigned. These tables miss some clones; where compared with another copy, unresolved V genes account for less than half of the shortfall, and the remainder is unexplained. V and J calls and clone size are given by that table; D and trimming were obtained from the DNA. The sample table contains some 150,000 clones; only one count was recorded for almost 85% of them. The ten biggest clones cover roughly 8.7% of the sample.

Read against the paper, the sample's time point label means: about 28 days (+/-7) after the second vaccine dose. Interpreted using the paper, the treatment or condition label stands for: meningococcal conjugate vaccine given as trial control. The vaccinee samples were drawn from two UK trials, COV001 and COV002, one of which was a single-blind randomized controlled phase 2/3 trial testing AZD1222 (ChAdOx1 nCoV-19) in healthy adults. For TCRbeta chain sequencing, PBMC samples from trial participants were taken at day 0 and at day 28 after the second dose. As encoded in the germline V gene, CDR1 is SGDLS while CDR2 is YYNGEE. V lost 0 bases and J lost 4 bases, and the count of bases not matched to a germline gene is 4. Its CDR3 holds 17 amino acids, cysteine through phenylalanine. CDR3 DNA is the only sequence kept; it has 51 bases, read in frame from the first base. With regard to this clone: Its recognized antigen is unknown. There are no base qualities to consult, and no much larger clone falls within one base.

The material sequenced was peripheral blood, taken 28 days after the second dose of the MenACWY control vaccine. This receptor chain uses TRBV9 and TRBJ2-2; TRBD2 aligns with 12 central bases. The sequence came from an adult who received the MenACWY meningococcal vaccine as a control. CDR3 loop: CASSVDPSGGVTGELFF. The bases read TGTGCCAGCAGCGTAGACCCTAGCGGGGGGGTCACCGGGGAGCTGTTTTTT.